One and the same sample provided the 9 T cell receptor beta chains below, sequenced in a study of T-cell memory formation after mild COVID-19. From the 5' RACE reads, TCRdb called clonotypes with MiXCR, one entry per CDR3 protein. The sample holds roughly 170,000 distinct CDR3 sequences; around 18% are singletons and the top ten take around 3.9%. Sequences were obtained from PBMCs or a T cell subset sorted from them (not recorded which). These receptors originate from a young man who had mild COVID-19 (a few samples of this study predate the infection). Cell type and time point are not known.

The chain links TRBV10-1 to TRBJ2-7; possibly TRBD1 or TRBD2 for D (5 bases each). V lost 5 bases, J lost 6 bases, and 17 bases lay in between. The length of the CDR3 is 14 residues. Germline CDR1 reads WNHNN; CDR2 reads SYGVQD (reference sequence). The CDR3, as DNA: TGCGCCAGCAGTAGGGACGGGAACTTGGGCGAGCAGTACTTC. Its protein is CASSRDGNLGEQYF.

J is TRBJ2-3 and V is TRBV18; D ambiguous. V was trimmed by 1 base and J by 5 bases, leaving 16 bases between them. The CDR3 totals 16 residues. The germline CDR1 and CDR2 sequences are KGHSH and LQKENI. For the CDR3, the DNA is TGTGCCAGCTCACCACGTCTAGGCCTAGGCGGAGATACGCAGTATTTT. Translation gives CASSPRLGLGGDTQYF.

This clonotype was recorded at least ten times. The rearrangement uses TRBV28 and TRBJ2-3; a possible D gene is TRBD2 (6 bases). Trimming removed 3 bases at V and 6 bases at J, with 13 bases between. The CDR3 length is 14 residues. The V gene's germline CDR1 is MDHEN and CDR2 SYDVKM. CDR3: CASSLGTGRDTQYF. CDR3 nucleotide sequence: TGTGCCAGCAGTTTGGGGACTGGGAGGGATACGCAGTATTTT.

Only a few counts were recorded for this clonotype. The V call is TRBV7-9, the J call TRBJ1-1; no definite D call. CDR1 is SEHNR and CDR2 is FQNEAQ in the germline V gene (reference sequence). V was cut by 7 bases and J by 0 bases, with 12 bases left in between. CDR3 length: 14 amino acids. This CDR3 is CASTFSGMNTEAFF. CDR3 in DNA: TGTGCCAGCACCTTCTCAGGTATGAACACTGAAGCTTTCTTT.

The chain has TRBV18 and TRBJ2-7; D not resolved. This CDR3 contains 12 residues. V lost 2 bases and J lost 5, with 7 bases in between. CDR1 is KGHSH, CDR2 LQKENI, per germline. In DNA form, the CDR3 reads TGTGCCAGCTCACCAGGCGGAAACGAGCAGTACTTC. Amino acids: CASSPGGNEQYF.

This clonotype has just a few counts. CDR3 sequence (DNA): TGTGCCAGCAGCTCATCGTGGGGAATGTTGGGCTACACCTTC. Translation gives CASSSSWGMLGYTF. The chain combines TRBV7-9 with TRBJ1-2, with unresolved D. In germline, CDR1 is SEHNR, CDR2 FQNEAQ (reference sequence). V lost 4 bases and J lost 8, with 17 bases in between. The CDR3 has 14 amino acids. The full variable domain, with the rest looked up from reference TRBV7-9 and TRBJ1-2, is DTGVSQNPRHKITKRGQNVTFRCDPISEHNRLYWYRQTLGQGPEFLTYFQNEAQLEKSRLLSDRFSAERPKGSFSTLEIQRTEQGDSAMYLCASSSSWGMLGYTFGSGTRLTVV.

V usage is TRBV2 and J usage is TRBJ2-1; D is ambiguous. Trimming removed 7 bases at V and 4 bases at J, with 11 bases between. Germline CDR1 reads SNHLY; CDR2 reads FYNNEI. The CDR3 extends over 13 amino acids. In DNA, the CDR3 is TGTGCCAGCATATGGCAGGCGTACAATGAGCAGTTCTTC. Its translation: CASIWQAYNEQFF.

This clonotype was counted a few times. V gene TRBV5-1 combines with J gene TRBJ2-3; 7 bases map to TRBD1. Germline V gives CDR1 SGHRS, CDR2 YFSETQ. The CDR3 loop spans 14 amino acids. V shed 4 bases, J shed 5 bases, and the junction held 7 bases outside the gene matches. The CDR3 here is CASSLGQPGDTQYF. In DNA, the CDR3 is TGCGCCAGCAGCCTGGGACAGCCGGGAGATACGCAGTATTTT.

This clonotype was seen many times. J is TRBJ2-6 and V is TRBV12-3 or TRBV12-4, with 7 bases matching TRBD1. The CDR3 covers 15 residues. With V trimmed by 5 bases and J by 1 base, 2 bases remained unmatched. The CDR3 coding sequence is TGTGCCAGCAGTCGACAGGGTTCTGGGGCCAACGTCCTGACTTTC. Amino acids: CASSRQGSGANVLTF.